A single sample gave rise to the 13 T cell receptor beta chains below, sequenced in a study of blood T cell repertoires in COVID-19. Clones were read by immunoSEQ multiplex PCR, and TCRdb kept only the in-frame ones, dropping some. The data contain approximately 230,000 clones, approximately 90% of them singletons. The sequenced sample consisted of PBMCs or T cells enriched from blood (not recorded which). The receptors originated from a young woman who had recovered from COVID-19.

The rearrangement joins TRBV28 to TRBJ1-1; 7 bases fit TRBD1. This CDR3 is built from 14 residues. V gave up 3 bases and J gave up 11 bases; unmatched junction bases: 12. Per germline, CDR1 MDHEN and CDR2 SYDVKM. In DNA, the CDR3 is TGTGCCAGCAGTTTCCCCGAGGGGGCGGTTGAGGCTTTCTTT. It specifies CASSFPEGAVEAFF.

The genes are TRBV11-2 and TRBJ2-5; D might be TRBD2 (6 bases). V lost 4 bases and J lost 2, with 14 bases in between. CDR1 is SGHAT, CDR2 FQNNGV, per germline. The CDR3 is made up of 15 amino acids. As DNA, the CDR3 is TGTGCCAGCAGCTCTTGGGACGGGGGACAAGAGACCCAGTACTTC. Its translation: CASSSWDGGQETQYF.

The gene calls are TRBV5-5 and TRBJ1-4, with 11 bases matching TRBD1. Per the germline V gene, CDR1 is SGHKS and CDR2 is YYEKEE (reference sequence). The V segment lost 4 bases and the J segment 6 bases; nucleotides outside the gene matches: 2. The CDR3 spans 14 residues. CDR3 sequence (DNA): TGTGCCAGCAGCAGGACAGGGGGCGATGAAAAACTGTTTTTT. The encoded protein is CASSRTGGDEKLFF.

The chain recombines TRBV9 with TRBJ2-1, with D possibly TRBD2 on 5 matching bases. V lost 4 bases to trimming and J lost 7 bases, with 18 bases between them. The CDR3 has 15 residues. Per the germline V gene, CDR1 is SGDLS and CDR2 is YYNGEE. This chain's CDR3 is CASSRAPGIGNEQFF. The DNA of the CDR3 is TGTGCCAGCAGCAGAGCTCCGGGAATTGGGAATGAGCAGTTCTTC.

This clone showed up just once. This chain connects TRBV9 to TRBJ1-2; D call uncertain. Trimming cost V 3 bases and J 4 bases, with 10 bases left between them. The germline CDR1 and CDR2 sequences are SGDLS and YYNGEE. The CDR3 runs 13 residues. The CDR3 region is CASSAGLVYGYTF. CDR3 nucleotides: TGTGCCAGCAGCGCAGGCCTCGTCTATGGCTACACCTTC. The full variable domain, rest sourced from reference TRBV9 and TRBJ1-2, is DSGVTQTPKHLITATGQRVTLRCSPRSGDLSVYWYQQSLDQGLQFLIQYYNGEERAKGNILERFSAQQFPDLHSELNLSSLELGDSALYFCASSAGLVYGYTFGSGTRLTVV.

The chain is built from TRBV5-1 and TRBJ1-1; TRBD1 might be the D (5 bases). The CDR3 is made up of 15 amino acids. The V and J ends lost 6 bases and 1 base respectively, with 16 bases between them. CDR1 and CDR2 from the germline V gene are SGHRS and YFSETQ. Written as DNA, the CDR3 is TGCGCCAGCACCCGGCAGGGCCCGGGGAACACTGAAGCTTTCTTT. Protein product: CASTRQGPGNTEAFF. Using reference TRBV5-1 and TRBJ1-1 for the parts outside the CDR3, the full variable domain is KAGVTQTPRYLIKTRGQQVTLSCSPISGHRSVSWYQQTPGQGLQFLFEYFSETQRNKGNFPGRFSGRQFSNSRSEMNVSTLELGDSALYLCASTRQGPGNTEAFFGQGTRLTVV.

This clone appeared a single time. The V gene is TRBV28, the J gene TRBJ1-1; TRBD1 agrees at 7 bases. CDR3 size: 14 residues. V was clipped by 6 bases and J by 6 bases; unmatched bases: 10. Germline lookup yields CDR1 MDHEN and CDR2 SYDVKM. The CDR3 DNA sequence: TGTGCCAGCAGCTTTACAGGGGTTAGGGCTGAAGCTTTCTTT. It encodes CASSFTGVRAEAFF.

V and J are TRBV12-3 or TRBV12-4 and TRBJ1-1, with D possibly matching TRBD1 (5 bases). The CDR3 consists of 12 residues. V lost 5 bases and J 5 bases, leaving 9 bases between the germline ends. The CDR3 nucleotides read TGTGCCAGCAGTGGGGGGTGGACTGAAGCTTTCTTT. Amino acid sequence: CASSGGWTEAFF.

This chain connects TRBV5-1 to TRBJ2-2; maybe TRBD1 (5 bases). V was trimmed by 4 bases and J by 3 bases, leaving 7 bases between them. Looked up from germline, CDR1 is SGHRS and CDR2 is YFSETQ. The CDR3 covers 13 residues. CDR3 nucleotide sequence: TGCGCCAGCAGCCCCAGGGACACCGGGGAGCTGTTTTTT. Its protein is CASSPRDTGELFF. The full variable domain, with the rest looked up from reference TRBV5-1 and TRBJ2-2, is KAGVTQTPRYLIKTRGQQVTLSCSPISGHRSVSWYQQTPGQGLQFLFEYFSETQRNKGNFPGRFSGRQFSNSRSEMNVSTLELGDSALYLCASSPRDTGELFFGEGSRLTVL.

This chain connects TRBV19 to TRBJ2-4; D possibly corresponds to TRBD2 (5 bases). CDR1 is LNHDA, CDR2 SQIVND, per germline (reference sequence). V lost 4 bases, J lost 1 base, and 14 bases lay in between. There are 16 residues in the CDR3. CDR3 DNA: TGTGCCAGTAGTAGAGGGAGATTCGCGGCCAAAAACATTCAGTACTTC. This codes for CASSRGRFAAKNIQYF.

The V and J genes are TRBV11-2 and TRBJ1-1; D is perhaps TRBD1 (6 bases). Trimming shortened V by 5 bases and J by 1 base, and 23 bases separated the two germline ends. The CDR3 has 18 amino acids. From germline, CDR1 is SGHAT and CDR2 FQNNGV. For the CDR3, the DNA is TGTGCCAGCAGCCTCCTAGGGGGTGGGCAGGGGAGGAACACTGAAGCTTTCTTT. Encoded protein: CASSLLGGGQGRNTEAFF. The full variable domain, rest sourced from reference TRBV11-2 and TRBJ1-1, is EAGVAQSPRYKIIEKRQSVAFWCNPISGHATLYWYQQILGQGPKLLIQFQNNGVVDDSQLPKDRFSAERLKGVDSTLKIQPAKLEDSAVYLCASSLLGGGQGRNTEAFFGQGTRLTVV.

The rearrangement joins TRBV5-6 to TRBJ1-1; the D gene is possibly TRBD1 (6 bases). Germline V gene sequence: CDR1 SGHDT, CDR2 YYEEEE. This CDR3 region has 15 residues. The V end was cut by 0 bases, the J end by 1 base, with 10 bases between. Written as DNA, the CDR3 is TGTGCCAGCAGCTTGGTGGACAGACCGAACACTGAAGCTTTCTTT. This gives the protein CASSLVDRPNTEAFF.

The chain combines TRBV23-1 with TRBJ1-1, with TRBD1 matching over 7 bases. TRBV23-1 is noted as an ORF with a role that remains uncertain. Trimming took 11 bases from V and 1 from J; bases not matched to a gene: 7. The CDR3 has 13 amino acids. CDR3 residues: CAFPGTENTEAFF. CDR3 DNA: TGCGCCTTTCCCGGGACAGAGAACACTGAAGCTTTCTTT.